There are many counts of the clone carrying this TCR beta chain. TCRdb ran MiXCR on the 5' RACE reads and lists one entry per CDR3 protein. The table records some 43,000 distinct CDR3 sequences, around 6.1% of them present only once. This sample was included in a study of T-cell memory formation after mild COVID-19. With V trimmed by 4 bases and J by 7 bases, 7 bases remained unmatched. Germline V lookup: CDR1 LNHNV, CDR2 YYDKDF (reference sequence). The CDR3 is 15 amino acids. V usage is TRBV15 and J usage is TRBJ1-6; 7 bases map to TRBD1. This TCR was recovered from an adult who had mild COVID-19 (a few samples of this study predate the infection). Cell type and time point are not known. Specimen: PBMCs or a T cell subset sorted from them (not recorded which). The CDR3: CATSTETGTNSPLHF. The CDR3 bases are TGTGCCACCAGCACCGAGACAGGGACAAATTCACCCCTCCACTTT.